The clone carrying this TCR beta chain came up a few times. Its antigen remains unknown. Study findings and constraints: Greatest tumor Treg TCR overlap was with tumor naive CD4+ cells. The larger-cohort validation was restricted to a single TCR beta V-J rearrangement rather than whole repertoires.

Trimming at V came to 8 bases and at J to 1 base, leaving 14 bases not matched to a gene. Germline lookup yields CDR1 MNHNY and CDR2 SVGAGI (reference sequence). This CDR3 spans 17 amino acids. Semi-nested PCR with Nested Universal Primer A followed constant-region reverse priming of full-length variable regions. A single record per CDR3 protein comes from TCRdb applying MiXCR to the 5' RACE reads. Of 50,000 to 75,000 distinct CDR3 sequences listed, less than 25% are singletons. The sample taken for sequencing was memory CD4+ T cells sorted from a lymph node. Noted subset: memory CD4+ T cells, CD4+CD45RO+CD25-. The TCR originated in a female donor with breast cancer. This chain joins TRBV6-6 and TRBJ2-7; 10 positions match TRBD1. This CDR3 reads CASCTDRGFFGSYEQYF. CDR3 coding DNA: TGTGCCAGCTGTACGGACAGGGGGTTTTTTGGGTCCTACGAGCAGTACTTC.